The entry below gives a single T cell receptor beta chain sequence along with its context. The data originate from a study of blood T cell repertoires in COVID-19. Study-level information: Nucleic acid was either cDNA or gDNA, and it came from T cells, B-cell-depleted T cells, or PBMCs.

Per the authors' pipeline: Reference gene primer amplification in the assay estimated nucleated cell counts. This table comes from immunoSEQ multiplex PCR, and its TCRdb copy is limited to in-frame clones, with some not included. V, J and clone size derive from that table, while D and trimming were established from the DNA sequence. The sample contains around 89,000 clones, 70% to 90% of which appear only once. The CDR3 runs 13 residues. The V end lost 0 bases, the J end lost 3 bases, and 6 bases lay between the germline ends. Germline V gene data show CDR1 as SGHRS and CDR2 as YFSETQ. Material: peripheral blood. This sequence originates from a man aged 50-60 years with acute or convalescent COVID-19. The rearrangement uses TRBV5-1 and TRBJ1-1; D is uncertain. The CDR3 DNA reads as TGCGCCAGCAGCTTGGGGGAGGACACTGAAGCTTTCTTT. It is translated as CASSLGEDTEAFF.